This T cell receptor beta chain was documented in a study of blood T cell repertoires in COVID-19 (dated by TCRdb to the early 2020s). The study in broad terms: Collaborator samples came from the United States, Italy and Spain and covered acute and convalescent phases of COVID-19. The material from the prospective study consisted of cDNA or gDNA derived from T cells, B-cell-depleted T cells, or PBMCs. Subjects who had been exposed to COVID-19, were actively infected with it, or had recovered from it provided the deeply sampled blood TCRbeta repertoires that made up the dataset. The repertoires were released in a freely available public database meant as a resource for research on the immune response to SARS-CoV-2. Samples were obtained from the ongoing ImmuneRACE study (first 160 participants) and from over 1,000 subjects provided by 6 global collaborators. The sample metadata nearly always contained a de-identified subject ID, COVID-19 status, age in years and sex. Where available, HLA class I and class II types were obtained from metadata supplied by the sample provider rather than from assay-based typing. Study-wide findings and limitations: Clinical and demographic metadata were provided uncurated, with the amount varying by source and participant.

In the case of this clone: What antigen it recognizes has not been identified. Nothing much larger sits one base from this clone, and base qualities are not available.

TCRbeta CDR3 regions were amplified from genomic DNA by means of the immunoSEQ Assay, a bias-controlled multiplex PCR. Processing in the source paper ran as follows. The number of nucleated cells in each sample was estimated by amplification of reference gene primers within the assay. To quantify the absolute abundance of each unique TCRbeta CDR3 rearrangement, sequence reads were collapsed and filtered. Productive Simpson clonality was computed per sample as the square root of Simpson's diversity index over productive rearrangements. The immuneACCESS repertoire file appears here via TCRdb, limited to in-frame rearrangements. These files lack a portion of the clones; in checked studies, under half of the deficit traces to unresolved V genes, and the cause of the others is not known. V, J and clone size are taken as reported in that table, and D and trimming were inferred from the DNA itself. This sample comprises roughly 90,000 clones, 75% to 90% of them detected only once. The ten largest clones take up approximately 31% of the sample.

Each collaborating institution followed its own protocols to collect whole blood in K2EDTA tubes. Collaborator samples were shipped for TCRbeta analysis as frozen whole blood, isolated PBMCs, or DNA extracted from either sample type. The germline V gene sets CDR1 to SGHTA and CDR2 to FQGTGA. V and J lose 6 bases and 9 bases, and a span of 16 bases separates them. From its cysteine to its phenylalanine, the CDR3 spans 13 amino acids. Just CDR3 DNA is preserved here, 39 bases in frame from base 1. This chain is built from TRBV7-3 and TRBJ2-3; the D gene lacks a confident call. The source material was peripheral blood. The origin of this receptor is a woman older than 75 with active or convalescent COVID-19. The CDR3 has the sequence CASSEPTVGTQYF. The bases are TGTGCCAGCAGTGAGCCGACCGTCGGGACGCAGTATTTT.